This T cell receptor (beta chain) appears in the sequencing data of a study of cytomegalovirus exposure and HLA in healthy donors. Whole-study findings and limits: First-cohort TCR clusters were later found to tend to co-occur in the 120 validation repertoires.

A word on this clone: What it binds is not known.

Clones were read by immunoSEQ multiplex PCR, and TCRdb kept only the in-frame ones, dropping some. The table includes approximately 220,000 clones, around nine tenths detected once. This receptor was obtained from a man aged 18 to 30 in good health and CMV-seronegative. The sample taken for sequencing was PBMCs.

CDR3 protein: CASSGGGGPDYEQYF. The CDR3, as DNA: TGTGCCAGCAGTGGGGGCGGGGGGCCTGACTACGAGCAGTACTTC. This chain connects TRBV6-4 to TRBJ2-7, with 8 nucleotides matching TRBD2. V lost 4 bases, J lost 3 bases, and 8 bases stayed unmatched. The germline gives CDR1 MRHNA, CDR2 SNTAGT. The CDR3 totals 15 residues.